A single sample is the source of the 20 T cell receptor beta chains below, sequenced in a study of CD8 T cells in ankylosing spondylitis. TCRdb passed the 5' RACE reads through MiXCR, listing each CDR3 protein once. The repertoire consists of about 240,000 distinct CDR3 sequences, with around 11% occurring once and the leading ten covering around 6.5%. Specimen: blood, either unsorted or a sorted T cell fraction (not recorded which). The receptors originated from a male donor with ankylosing spondylitis or in good health (not recorded which).

This clonotype was counted only a few times. V is TRBV14 and J is TRBJ2-5, with unresolved D. The CDR3 runs to 17 residues. V was cut by 0 bases and J by 2 bases, with 16 bases left in between. Germline CDR1 and CDR2: SGHDN and FVKESK. CDR3 residues: CASSQDHFGRKQETQYF. The CDR3, as DNA: TGTGCCAGCAGCCAAGACCACTTTGGACGAAAGCAAGAGACCCAGTACTTC.

The chain couples TRBV25-1 to TRBJ2-5; the D is unclear. The CDR3 has 10 amino acids. Between the trimmed V and J ends, which lost 4 bases and 9 bases, there was a span of 6 bases. Germline values: CDR1 MGHDK, CDR2 SYGVNS. This chain's CDR3 is CASSAAAQYF. The CDR3 DNA reads TGTGCCAGCAGTGCCGCCGCCCAGTACTTC.

This clonotype was seen at least ten times. The rearrangement joins TRBV12-3 or TRBV12-4 to TRBJ2-3; 8 positions agree with TRBD1. V shed 4 bases, J shed 5 bases, and the junction held 8 bases outside the gene matches. This CDR3 spans 15 amino acids. This CDR3 reads CASSSLDRGKDTQYF. CDR3 DNA: TGTGCCAGCAGTTCGCTCGACAGGGGTAAAGATACGCAGTATTTT.

This clonotype was recorded at least ten times. The CDR3 DNA reads as TGTGCCAGCACCGGGTGGGCTAACAATGAGCAGTTCTTC. Encoded protein: CASTGWANNEQFF. V and J are TRBV7-6 and TRBJ2-1; no clear D gene. V was trimmed by 7 bases and J by 5 bases, leaving 12 bases between them. Germline lookup yields CDR1 SGHVS and CDR2 FNYEAQ. This CDR3 comprises 13 residues.

There are many counts of this clonotype. V and J are TRBV6-1 and TRBJ1-1, with TRBD1 as a possible D gene (5 bases). V dropped 7 bases and J dropped 2 bases, with 20 bases sitting between them. This CDR3 has 16 amino acids. Germline V gene lookup returns CDR1 MNHNS and CDR2 SASEGT. The DNA of the CDR3 is TGTGCCAGCACCGGGGTTCGAGGGACCGGAAACACTGAAGCTTTCTTT. Its translation is CASTGVRGTGNTEAFF.

This clonotype was detected many times. The chain links TRBV9 to TRBJ2-7, with 8 bases fitting TRBD2. The CDR3 consists of 15 residues. V was clipped by 2 bases and J by 4 bases; unmatched bases: 8. In germline, CDR1 is SGDLS, CDR2 YYNGEE. The chain's CDR3 is CASSVAAGGNYEQYF. For the CDR3, the DNA is TGTGCCAGCAGCGTCGCGGCGGGAGGTAATTACGAGCAGTACTTC.

V and J are TRBV6-1 and TRBJ2-3; unclear D gene. CDR1 is MNHNS and CDR2 is SASEGT in the germline V gene. V lost 2 bases and J lost 6, with 3 bases in between. CDR3 size: 11 residues. DNA for the CDR3: TGTGCCAGCAGTGAAAGGGATACGCAGTATTTT. Protein: CASSERDTQYF.

Only a few counts were recorded for this clonotype. The chain couples TRBV6-5 to TRBJ2-3; 7 nucleotides agree with TRBD2. Germline V CDR1 and CDR2: MNHEY, SVGAGI. The junction had 5 bases not matched to a gene; V was cut back by 2 bases and J by 3 bases. This CDR3 spans 15 amino acids. The CDR3 DNA is TGTGCCAGCAGTTACCCCGGGACTAAAACAGATACGCAGTATTTT. This gives the protein CASSYPGTKTDTQYF.

This clonotype was recorded at least ten times. This rearrangement joins TRBV7-6 to TRBJ2-1; 7 positions agree with TRBD1. Losses at the gene ends were 5 bases for V and 9 bases for J; bases not matched to a gene: 7. In germline, CDR1 is SGHVS, CDR2 FNYEAQ. The CDR3 sequence is 13 residues long. The CDR3 loop reads CASSPGQVSEQFF. CDR3 in DNA: TGTGCCAGCAGCCCCGGACAGGTCTCTGAGCAGTTCTTC. Using reference TRBV7-6 and TRBJ2-1 for the parts outside the CDR3, the full variable domain is GAGVSQSPRYKVTKRGQDVALRCDPISGHVSLYWYRQALGQGPEFLTYFNYEAQQDKSGLPNDRFSAERPEGSISTLTIQRTEQRDSAMYRCASSPGQVSEQFFGPGTRLTVL.

This clonotype was counted a few times. The J gene is TRBJ2-2, the V gene TRBV15, with a tentative D call TRBD1 (6 bases). The CDR3 is 18 amino acids. V shed 1 base and J shed 5 bases, with 20 bases lying between them. The germline V gene has CDR1 LNHNV and CDR2 YYDKDF (reference sequence). CDR3 bases: TGTGCCACCAGCAGAGGGGGCTGGGCAGGGGCATTAACCGGGGAGCTGTTTTTT. Protein: CATSRGGWAGALTGELFF.

This clonotype has more than one count but fewer than ten. The genes are TRBV4-1 and TRBJ2-7; D might be TRBD1 (6 bases). The V and J ends lost 4 bases and 3 bases respectively, with 13 bases between them. This CDR3 comprises 14 residues. The V gene's germline CDR1 is MGHRA and CDR2 YSYEKL. For the CDR3, the DNA is TGCGCCAGCAGCCCTGGACAGATTAACTACGAGCAGTACTTC. Amino acid sequence: CASSPGQINYEQYF.

Many counts were recorded for this clonotype. The V call is TRBV12-3 or TRBV12-4, the J call TRBJ2-1; 7 nucleotides line up with TRBD1. The CDR3 totals 14 residues. V gave up 1 base and J gave up 4 bases; unmatched junction bases: 1. The CDR3 DNA reads TGTGCCAGCAGTTTAGTGACAGGGTACAATGAGCAGTTCTTC. Its protein is CASSLVTGYNEQFF.

This rearrangement joins TRBV18 to TRBJ2-5; D is uncertain. The CDR3 runs 13 residues. Germline CDR1 KGHSH, CDR2 LQKENI. V shed 8 bases and J shed 2 bases, with 12 bases lying between them. The CDR3 region has the DNA TGTGCCAGCCAACCAAGGGATCAAGAGACCCAGTACTTC. This encodes CASQPRDQETQYF.

In its sample, this clonotype was seen many times. The chain employs TRBV29-1 and TRBJ2-3; D gene uncertain. This CDR3 region has 13 residues. Trimming removed 6 bases at V and 5 bases at J, with 15 bases between. The germline CDR1 and CDR2 sequences are SQVTM and ANQGSEA. Here the CDR3 reads CSVAERKGDTQYF. The DNA for the CDR3 is TGCAGCGTCGCAGAGCGTAAGGGAGATACGCAGTATTTT.

The chain couples TRBV28 to TRBJ2-3; TRBD2 matches at 10 bases. In germline, CDR1 is MDHEN, CDR2 SYDVKM. The length of the CDR3 is 16 residues. V trimming: 4 bases; J trimming: 5 bases; junction bases outside the gene matches: 9. The CDR3 reads CASSSALAGAKDTQYF. Here the CDR3 DNA reads TGTGCCAGCAGTTCGGCGCTAGCGGGAGCAAAAGATACGCAGTATTTT.

Concerning this clonotype: This may be a read error: a much more frequent sequence differs by one nucleotide. The V call is TRBV9, the J call TRBJ2-7; D possibly corresponds to TRBD2 (6 bases). The germline V gene encodes CDR1 SGDLS and CDR2 YYNGEE. V dropped 4 bases and J dropped 3 bases, with 20 bases sitting between them. This CDR3 spans 16 amino acids. The CDR3 region has the DNA TGTGCCAGCAGCCCTCGTAGCGGCCAATTCCTCTACGAGCAGTACTTC. It translates to CASSPRSGQFLYEQYF.

In this sample, this clonotype turned up many times. This sequence joins TRBV5-1 and TRBJ1-1; a possible D gene is TRBD1 (5 bases). CDR3 length equals 15 residues. From germline, CDR1 is SGHRS and CDR2 YFSETQ. The germline V and J ends were trimmed by 4 bases and 4 bases, with 17 bases remaining between them. CDR3 sequence reads: CASSRADSLGTEAFF. Written as DNA, the CDR3 is TGCGCCAGCAGCCGAGCCGACAGCCTGGGCACTGAAGCTTTCTTT. The full variable domain, rest sourced from reference TRBV5-1 and TRBJ1-1, is KAGVTQTPRYLIKTRGQQVTLSCSPISGHRSVSWYQQTPGQGLQFLFEYFSETQRNKGNFPGRFSGRQFSNSRSEMNVSTLELGDSALYLCASSRADSLGTEAFFGQGTRLTVV.

This clonotype was seen at least ten times. The rearrangement links TRBV20-1 to TRBJ2-6; D uncertain. The CDR3 is 12 residues long. The V gene's germline CDR1 is DFQATT and CDR2 SNEGSKA (reference sequence). The V end lost 4 bases, the J end lost 0 bases, and 1 base lay between the germline ends. The DNA for the CDR3 is TGCAGTGCTACCTCTGGGGCCAACGTCCTGACTTTC. Amino acid sequence: CSATSGANVLTF.

The table lists this clonotype with many counts. V usage is TRBV7-3 and J usage is TRBJ2-5, with 7 bases matching TRBD1. The CDR3 totals 13 residues. Germline V gene lookup returns CDR1 SGHTA and CDR2 FQGTGA. J lost 5 bases, V lost 1 base, and 1 base had no gene match. CDR3 DNA: TGTGCCAGCAGCTTAAGCAGGGGGGAGACCCAGTACTTC. Its translation is CASSLSRGETQYF.

This clonotype was detected ten times or more. This chain joins TRBV20-1 and TRBJ2-7, with TRBD2 matching over 8 bases. With V trimmed by 3 bases and J by 4 bases, 14 bases remained unmatched. The CDR3 consists of 16 residues. Germline V gene lookup returns CDR1 DFQATT and CDR2 SNEGSKA (reference sequence). CDR3 nucleotides: TGCAGTGCTAGTTGGGGGAGCGGGAGATTGGGTTACGAGCAGTACTTC. Amino acids: CSASWGSGRLGYEQYF.